This is a list of T cell receptor beta chains from one sample in a study of early T cells in non-severe SARS-CoV-2 infection. One entry per CDR3 protein, called by TCRdb with MiXCR from the 5' RACE reads. The sample contains tens of thousands of distinct CDR3 sequences, around 5.1% of which appear only once. Sequenced input: whole blood. These receptors all stem from an adult who was a healthcare worker with PCR-confirmed SARS-CoV-2 infection or an uninfected control (not recorded which). Both conserved end residues are part of each CDR3. The order of the fields is V gene, J gene, clone size, D gene, CDR3 DNA, CDR3 protein. A D gene is named only where the DNA matches it firmly. Not every row has a clone size; where given, it reads once, few, many or a size class.

V gene: TRBV5-1
J gene: TRBJ1-6
clone size: many
D gene: NA
CDR3 DNA: TGCGCCAGCAGCCTCACATTTAGCTCCTATAATTCACCCCTCCACTTT
CDR3 protein: CASSLTFSSYNSPLHF

V gene: TRBV15
J gene: TRBJ2-1
clone size: many
D gene: NA
CDR3 DNA: TGTGCCACCAGCAGATTGGGAGACTCCCACAATGAGCAGTTCTTC
CDR3 protein: CATSRLGDSHNEQFF

V gene: TRBV6-1
J gene: TRBJ1-3
clone size: few
D gene: TRBD1
CDR3 DNA: TGTGCCAGCACCCCGACAGGGGGAAGAAACACCATATATTTT
CDR3 protein: CASTPTGGRNTIYF

V gene: TRBV11-2
J gene: TRBJ1-4
clone size: many
D gene: NA
CDR3 DNA: TGTGCCAGCAGCCCTGGGGGCCGGCTTAATGAAAAACTGTTTTTT
CDR3 protein: CASSPGGRLNEKLFF

V gene: TRBV27
J gene: TRBJ2-7
clone size: NA
D gene: NA
CDR3 DNA: TGTGCCAGCAGTTTAATAGGACAGTCGGGCGAGCAGTACTTC
CDR3 protein: CASSLIGQSGEQYF

V gene: TRBV5-1
J gene: TRBJ2-1
clone size: few
D gene: NA
CDR3 DNA: TGCGCCAGCCGAACGACCTACAATGAGCAGTTCTTC
CDR3 protein: CASRTTYNEQFF

V gene: TRBV30
J gene: TRBJ1-6
clone size: many
D gene: NA
CDR3 DNA: TGTGCCTGGAGATTTGGCACCAATTCACCCCTCCACTTT
CDR3 protein: CAWRFGTNSPLHF

V gene: TRBV28
J gene: TRBJ2-7
clone size: many
D gene: TRBD2
CDR3 DNA: TGTGCCAGCAGTTGGGACTACACCTACGAGCAGTACTTC
CDR3 protein: CASSWDYTYEQYF

V gene: TRBV5-1
J gene: TRBJ2-2
clone size: many
D gene: NA
CDR3 DNA: TGCGCCAGCAGCTGGACGACAGATAACACCGGGGAGCTGTTTTTT
CDR3 protein: CASSWTTDNTGELFF

V gene: TRBV30
J gene: TRBJ1-4
clone size: many
D gene: NA
CDR3 DNA: TGTGCCTGGATTAAAAAGCAGAACCCTGAAAAACTGTTTTTT
CDR3 protein: CAWIKKQNPEKLFF

V gene: TRBV12-3/TRBV12-4
J gene: TRBJ1-2
clone size: many
D gene: NA
CDR3 DNA: TGTGCCAGCAGTTCCAGGACGGTCTATGGCTACACCTTC
CDR3 protein: CASSSRTVYGYTF

V gene: TRBV7-9
J gene: TRBJ1-1
clone size: medium-sized
D gene: NA
CDR3 DNA: TGTGCCAGCAGCCCGTGGAGGATAGCTTTCTTT
CDR3 protein: CASSPWRIAFF

V gene: TRBV6-5
J gene: TRBJ2-7
clone size: once
D gene: TRBD2
CDR3 DNA: TGTGCCAGCAGTTTGGGACTAGCGGAGGCCGAGCAGTACTTC
CDR3 protein: CASSLGLAEAEQYF

V gene: TRBV12-3/TRBV12-4
J gene: TRBJ2-5
clone size: few
D gene: TRBD2
CDR3 DNA: TGTGCCAGCAGTGATCTAGCGGGGGGAAGAGAGACCCAGTACTTC
CDR3 protein: CASSDLAGGRETQYF

V gene: TRBV7-9
J gene: TRBJ2-6
clone size: few
D gene: NA
CDR3 DNA: TGTGCCAGCAAGGAAACCGGGGCCAACGTCCTGACTTTC
CDR3 protein: CASKETGANVLTF

V gene: TRBV29-1
J gene: TRBJ2-7
clone size: many
D gene: NA
CDR3 DNA: TGCAGCGTTGCATCAGGGGGGAGTTACGAGCAGTACTTC
CDR3 protein: CSVASGGSYEQYF